Shown below are 9 T cell receptor beta chains from a single sample sequenced in a study of response to subunit inactivated influenza vaccine. TCRdb processed the RT-PCR reads anew with MiXCR; each CDR3 protein has one entry. In the table there are roughly 520,000 distinct CDR3 sequences, roughly 23% of which are singletons. The sequences come from CD4+ T cells sorted from PBMCs, collected roughly 5 days after vaccination. Source of these receptors: a man aged 45-60 years who received an inactivated influenza vaccine.

CDR3: CSARSGRNTDTQYF. CDR3 coding DNA: TGCAGTGCTAGGTCCGGGAGGAACACAGATACGCAGTATTTT. The chain has TRBV20-1 and TRBJ2-3; 7 bases agree with TRBD2. Germline lookup yields CDR1 DFQATT and CDR2 SNEGSKA (reference sequence). V gave up 3 bases and J gave up 2 bases; unmatched junction bases: 5. This CDR3 region has 14 residues.

V gene TRBV5-8 combines with J gene TRBJ2-1; TRBD1 matches at 10 bases. This CDR3 is 14 amino acids long. The J segment lost 12 bases and the V segment lost 4 bases, leaving 10 bases of the junction unmatched. In germline, CDR1 is SGHTS, CDR2 YDEGEE. CDR3 residues: CASSQPGQGSRQFF. The CDR3 DNA reads as TGTGCCAGCAGCCAGCCGGGACAGGGGTCGCGGCAGTTCTTC.

This clonotype was detected a few times. The gene calls are TRBV7-2 and TRBJ1-2; 8 positions agree with TRBD1. Germline CDR1 and CDR2: SGHTA and FQGNSA. V gave up 4 bases and J gave up 7 bases; unmatched junction bases: 8. The CDR3 loop spans 14 amino acids. The CDR3 region has the DNA TGTGCCAGCAGCTCACAGGGGGGCCTAGGTGGCTACACCTTC. Translation: CASSSQGGLGGYTF.

The CDR3 DNA reads TGTGCCAGCAAAAAGGGACTAGCGGGGGGGCCAGATACGCAGTATTTT. Protein sequence: CASKKGLAGGPDTQYF. The chain recombines TRBV2 with TRBJ2-3; TRBD2 agrees at 16 bases. Germline CDR1 SNHLY, CDR2 FYNNEI. There are 16 residues in the CDR3. V was pared by 7 bases and J by 4 bases, with 5 bases of the junction left unmatched.

This clonotype was seen a few times. The gene calls are TRBV20-1 and TRBJ2-7, with D possibly matching TRBD1 (7 bases). The germline CDR1 and CDR2 sequences are DFQATT and SNEGSKA (reference sequence). V was trimmed by 0 bases and J by 6 bases, leaving 12 bases between them. The CDR3 consists of 13 residues. The CDR3 loop is CSARDLQGGEQYF. The CDR3 DNA reads TGCAGTGCTAGAGATCTGCAGGGGGGCGAGCAGTACTTC.

This clonotype has more than one count but fewer than ten. The chain carries TRBV6-5 and TRBJ1-6; perhaps TRBD1 as D (5 bases). The V end lost 0 bases, the J end lost 14 bases, and 17 bases lay between the germline ends. CDR1 MNHEY and CDR2 SVGAGI come from the germline V gene. The CDR3 contains 15 residues. In DNA, the CDR3 is TGTGCCAGCAGTTACTCGCGTCCAGGGAGTGTCACCCTCCACTTT. This sequence encodes CASSYSRPGSVTLHF.

The V gene is TRBV4-1, the J gene TRBJ2-7; 9 bases align to TRBD1. The germline V gene has CDR1 MGHRA and CDR2 YSYEKL. This CDR3 has 19 residues. The V gene end was trimmed by 0 bases and the J gene end by 2 bases; junction bases not matched to a gene: 14. This CDR3 reads CASSQDMGGQGLWAYEQYF. The CDR3 DNA sequence: TGCGCCAGCAGCCAAGACATGGGGGGACAGGGTCTATGGGCCTACGAGCAGTACTTC.

This clonotype was counted a few times. The V and J genes are TRBV6-2 or TRBV6-3 and TRBJ2-4; D is unclear. Germline assignment: CDR1 MNHEY and CDR2 SVGEGT. The germline V and J ends were trimmed by 6 bases and 1 base, with 16 bases remaining between them. CDR3 length equals 16 residues. CDR3: CASRYGPHGAKNIQYF. CDR3 sequence (DNA): TGTGCCAGCAGATATGGGCCCCATGGCGCCAAAAACATTCAGTACTTC.

To note about this clonotype: A junction boundary mismatches the germline segment, possibly from a read error. CDR3 nucleotides: TGTGCCAGCAGCTTAGGGTTCGGGGGTCCCAAAAACATTCAGTACTTC. This sequence encodes CASSLGFGGPKNIQYF. The chain is built from TRBV12-3 or TRBV12-4 and TRBJ2-4; a weak D match, TRBD2 (6 bases). The CDR3 covers 16 residues.